This entry features one T cell receptor (beta chain) sequence. This CDR3 is built from 12 residues. Per germline, CDR1 ENHRY and CDR2 SYGVKD. Trimming cost V 7 bases and J 11 bases; bases outside gene matches: 6. Data came from immunoSEQ multiplex PCR; TCRdb stores just in-frame clones and leaves some out. The data hold 40,000 to 55,000 clones, with 75% to 90% observed a single time. The data are from a study of T cell changes during pregnancy in multiple sclerosis. This chain connects TRBV10-3 to TRBJ2-2; TRBD2 agrees at 8 bases. Sample: peripheral blood, taken in the second trimester of pregnancy. This clonotype originated in a female donor in good health, enrolled as a control in a pregnancy study. CDR3 DNA sequence: TGTGCCATCACCGGGGGGGCTGACGAGCTGTTTTTT. Translation gives CAITGGADELFF.